These 27 T cell receptor beta chains originate from one sample sequenced in a study of immune characterization of retroperitoneal liposarcoma (dated by TCRdb to about 2019). The library came from PCR. Sequenced using a NextSeq 500. TCRdb reprocessed the public reads (quality trimming at Q25 with fastp, clone calling with MiXCR) and kept in-frame beta chains. Each CDR3 protein appears once, grouped with its most common genes and DNA. The sample yields about 2,400 distinct CDR3 sequences; roughly two fifths were counted once. The top ten hold 35% to 45% of the sample. Sequencing was carried out using tumor tissue. These receptor sequences come from a male donor with retroperitoneal liposarcoma.

The rearrangement uses TRBV7-2 and TRBJ2-3; D gene uncertain. Per the germline V gene, CDR1 is SGHTA and CDR2 is FQGNSA. With 3 bases removed from V and 6 bases from J, the gap between germline ends came to 10 bases. The CDR3 is 13 amino acids. CDR3 amino acids: CASSLAAKDTQYF. CDR3 DNA sequence: TGTGCCAGCAGCTTGGCTGCTAAGGATACGCAGTATTTT.

This clonotype has a single count. This chain joins TRBV27 and TRBJ2-1, with 11 bases matching TRBD2. The J call may be faulty, since TRBJ2-5 better matches the DNA end. CDR1 is MNHEY, CDR2 SMNVEV, per germline (reference sequence). The length of the CDR3 is 17 residues. CDR3 bases: TGTGCCAGCAGTTTACTCTTAGCGGGAGGGATCCCAGAGACCCAGTACTTC. Encoded protein: CASSLLLAGGIPETQYF.

This clonotype was detected once. The chain combines TRBV11-2 with TRBJ1-5; no reliable D call. This CDR3 is 14 amino acids long. Germline CDR1 is SGHAT and CDR2 is FQNNGV. Trimming left V 7 bases short and J 9 bases short, with 19 bases between. The CDR3 sequence is CASTNNPDAWPQHF. For the CDR3, the DNA is TGTGCCAGCACCAATAACCCGGACGCCTGGCCCCAGCATTTT. The variable domain in full, with the rest retrieved from reference TRBV11-2 and TRBJ1-5, is EAGVAQSPRYKIIEKRQSVAFWCNPISGHATLYWYQQILGQGPKLLIQFQNNGVVDDSQLPKDRFSAERLKGVDSTLKIQPAKLEDSAVYLCASTNNPDAWPQHFGDGTRLSIL.

This rearrangement joins TRBV7-4 to TRBJ2-1; no clear D gene. Trimming pared 2 bases from V and 13 bases from J, leaving 21 bases between. Germline lookup yields CDR1 SGHVT and CDR2 SQSDAQ. CDR3 length: 15 amino acids. CDR3 DNA sequence: TGTGCCAGCAGCTTACTAGGAGATGTTTCCGAGACCCAGTTCTTC. It yields the protein CASSLLGDVSETQFF. Using reference TRBV7-4 and TRBJ2-1 for the parts outside the CDR3, the full variable domain is GAGVSQSPRYKVAKRGRDVALRCDSISGHVTLYWYRQTLGQGSEVLTYSQSDAQRDKSGRPSGRFSAERPERSVSTLKIQRTEQGDSAVYLCASSLLGDVSETQFFGPGTRLTVL.

The chain combines TRBV7-2 with TRBJ1-3, with a tentative D call TRBD1 (5 bases). V was trimmed by 1 base and J by 4 bases, leaving 11 bases between them. The CDR3 sequence is 15 residues long. Germline V gene sequence: CDR1 SGHTA, CDR2 FQGNSA. DNA of the CDR3: TGTGCCAGCAGCTTAGGCAGGGTTGGAGGAAACACCATATATTTT. The encoded protein is CASSLGRVGGNTIYF.

The J gene is TRBJ2-2, the V gene TRBV6-1; possible D gene TRBD2, 5 bases. The CDR3 is made up of 14 amino acids. V was cut by 7 bases and J by 3 bases, with 12 bases left in between. Looked up from germline, CDR1 is MNHNS and CDR2 is SASEGT. This chain's CDR3 is CASNLGGDTGELFF. The DNA of the CDR3 is TGTGCCAGCAATCTCGGAGGTGACACCGGGGAGCTGTTTTTT.

The chain has TRBV6-1 and TRBJ2-5; no reliable D call. V lost 1 base to trimming and J lost 3 bases, with 6 bases between them. The CDR3 has 13 residues. Germline assignment: CDR1 MNHNS and CDR2 SASEGT. This CDR3 reads CASSEGREETQYF. For the CDR3, the DNA is TGTGCCAGCAGTGAAGGAAGGGAAGAGACCCAGTACTTC.

The chain employs TRBV6-1 and TRBJ2-1, with D perhaps matching TRBD2 (7 bases). The J call could be wrong; TRBJ2-7 is a better fit for the DNA end. The CDR3 runs 15 residues. Per the germline V gene, CDR1 is MNHNS and CDR2 is SASEGT. The CDR3 is CASSEAGGAYNEQYF. The CDR3 nucleotides read TGTGCCAGCAGTGAAGCGGGGGGGGCCTACAATGAGCAGTACTTC.

This chain joins TRBV7-2 and TRBJ2-5; either TRBD1 or TRBD2 may supply D (5 bases each). This CDR3 is 15 amino acids long. Looked up from germline, CDR1 is SGHTA and CDR2 is FQGNSA. The V end lost 1 base, the J end lost 11 bases, and 20 bases lay between the germline ends. CDR3 in amino acids: CASSLVRGRYNEQYF. The CDR3 region has the DNA TGTGCCAGCAGCTTAGTGAGGGGCCGATACAATGAGCAGTACTTC.

The chain recombines TRBV12-3 or TRBV12-4 with TRBJ2-7; 7 bases fit TRBD1. Judging by the DNA end, TRBJ2-5 fits better; the J call may be wrong. CDR3 length equals 15 residues. The CDR3 sequence is CASSLGDRDEETQYF. CDR3 sequence (DNA): TGTGCCAGCAGTTTGGGAGACAGGGACGAAGAGACCCAGTACTTC.

This clonotype was seen a few times. The gene calls are TRBV4-1 and TRBJ2-5; TRBD2 aligns across 10 bases. The CDR3 is 19 residues long. Per germline, CDR1 MGHRA and CDR2 YSYEKL. Unmatched junction bases numbered 14, after V lost 0 bases and J lost 4 bases. The CDR3 here is CASSQDRVGSGGTGETQYF. The CDR3 DNA reads as TGCGCCAGCAGCCAAGATAGGGTCGGTAGCGGGGGGACCGGAGAGACCCAGTACTTC.

For the CDR3, the DNA is TGTGCCAGCGGCGACAGGGGGAATACGCAGTATTTT. Translating it yields CASGDRGNTQYF. V gene TRBV6-1 combines with J gene TRBJ2-3, with TRBD1 matching 9 bases. Germline V gene lookup returns CDR1 MNHNS and CDR2 SASEGT. V gave up 8 bases and J gave up 7 bases; unmatched junction bases: 4. This CDR3 region has 12 residues.

CDR3 in amino acids: CASSEARTSGSDEQYF. CDR3 bases: TGTGCCAGCAGTGAAGCGAGGACTAGCGGGAGCGATGAGCAGTACTTC. V and J are TRBV6-1 and TRBJ2-1; 13 bases align to TRBD2. The DNA end is more similar to TRBJ2-7, so the J call may be wrong. Germline CDR1 MNHNS, CDR2 SASEGT. The CDR3 has 16 residues.

Relative to its sample, this clonotype is medium-sized. V is TRBV7-2 and J is TRBJ2-5, with D hard to call. CDR3 length: 11 amino acids. Germline V CDR1 and CDR2: SGHTA, FQGNSA. V was shortened by 0 bases and J by 4 bases, with 0 bases between the two germline ends. The DNA for the CDR3 is TGTGCCAGCAGCTTAGCAGAGACCCAGTACTTC. This encodes CASSLAETQYF.

By share, this clonotype ranks as medium-sized. This chain links TRBV7-2 with TRBJ2-3; D may be TRBD2 (6 bases). V dropped 2 bases and J dropped 1 base, with 13 bases sitting between them. Germline lookup yields CDR1 SGHTA and CDR2 FQGNSA. CDR3 length: 16 residues. CDR3 sequence: CASSLTTGAGTDTQYF. DNA for the CDR3: TGTGCCAGCAGCTTAACTACGGGAGCGGGCACAGATACGCAGTATTTT.

The rearrangement uses TRBV6-5 and TRBJ2-1, with D possibly matching TRBD1 (8 bases). The end of the DNA aligns better with TRBJ2-7, so the J call may be wrong. Germline V gene data show CDR1 as MNHEY and CDR2 as SVGAGI. The CDR3 runs 14 residues. CDR3 sequence: CASSLQGGIYEQYF. For the CDR3, the DNA is TGTGCCAGCAGCTTACAGGGGGGGATTTACGAGCAGTACTTC.

This clonotype has a handful of counts. As DNA, the CDR3 is TGTGCCAGCAGCTGGGGAAAGGCGGGGGCCAACGTCCTGACTTTC. Encoded protein: CASSWGKAGANVLTF. The chain uses TRBV7-2 and TRBJ2-6; D gene uncertain. Deletions cut 4 bases from V and 4 bases from J, with 11 bases between. CDR1 is SGHTA and CDR2 is FQGNSA in the germline V gene. The CDR3 has 15 amino acids. The variable domain in full, completed from reference TRBV7-2 and TRBJ2-6, reads GAGVSQSPSNKVTEKGKDVELRCDPISGHTALYWYRQSLGQGLEFLIYFQGNSAPDKSGLPSDRFSAERTGGSVSTLTIQRTQQEDSAVYLCASSWGKAGANVLTFGAGSRLTVL.

This clonotype is large (0.1 to 1%) by share. V is TRBV6-1 and J is TRBJ1-2, with D uncertain. The CDR3 runs to 14 residues. Trimming cost V 6 bases and J 4 bases, with 15 bases left between them. CDR1 is MNHNS, CDR2 SASEGT, per germline. The CDR3 nucleotides are TGTGCCAGCAGCCAAAGACGGAACGTCTATGGCTACACCTTC. This sequence encodes CASSQRRNVYGYTF.

This clonotype was seen only once. The chain links TRBV27 to TRBJ1-1, with TRBD1 identical over 7 bases. Per the germline V gene, CDR1 is MNHEY and CDR2 is SMNVEV (reference sequence). J lost 6 bases, V lost 9 bases, and 4 bases had no gene match. This CDR3 contains 11 residues. CDR3 amino acids: CASRQGPEAFF. The CDR3 nucleotides are TGTGCCAGTAGACAGGGACCTGAAGCTTTCTTT.

J is TRBJ2-2 and V is TRBV12-3 or TRBV12-4; 7 bases match TRBD2. V lost 4 bases, J lost 1 base, and 3 bases stayed unmatched. The length of the CDR3 is 15 residues. The CDR3 loop reads CASSSSGLNTGELFF. The CDR3 DNA reads TGTGCCAGCAGTTCTAGCGGCCTGAACACCGGGGAGCTGTTTTTT.

This clonotype was counted only a few times. The chain carries TRBV7-2 and TRBJ2-4; TRBD1 aligns across 8 bases. The J call may be wrong; the DNA end is better matched by TRBJ2-7. Germline V gives CDR1 SGHTA, CDR2 FQGNSA. The CDR3 loop spans 15 amino acids. The CDR3 region has the DNA TGTGCCAGCAGCTTAGTCTCGGGACAGGATGGCGAGCAGTACTTC. Its protein product is CASSLVSGQDGEQYF.

This clonotype ranks as large (0.1 to 1%). The gene calls are TRBV11-3 and TRBJ2-5; TRBD1 might be the D (6 bases). Germline V CDR1 and CDR2: SGHNT, YENEEA. The CDR3 sequence is 14 residues long. V was trimmed by 0 bases and J by 7 bases, leaving 12 bases between them. CDR3 coding DNA: TGTGCCAGCAGCTTAGATACAGGGTTTGGGACCCAGTACTTC. Translation: CASSLDTGFGTQYF.

The chain combines TRBV6-6 with TRBJ1-6; D ambiguous. Trimming took 0 bases from V and 2 from J, leaving 11 bases between them. This CDR3 has 17 residues. Germline V gives CDR1 MNHNY, CDR2 SVGAGI (reference sequence). In DNA, the CDR3 is TGTGCCAGCAGTTACTCCGAAAGGGATCCCTATAATTCACCCCTCCACTTT. Its translation is CASSYSERDPYNSPLHF.

With regard to this clonotype: Sequence at one end of the junction differs from germline and may be a read error. The rearrangement joins TRBV4-1 to TRBJ2-1; TRBD2 is a possible D gene (6 bases). CDR1 and CDR2 from the germline V gene are MGHRA and YSYEKL. The CDR3 is made up of 15 amino acids. The CDR3 spells CASSQNTGGYNEQFF. The CDR3, as DNA: TGTGCCAGCAGCCAAAATACCGGGGGCTACAATGAGCAGTTCTTC.

V gene TRBV11-3 combines with J gene TRBJ2-3; D gene uncertain. CDR1 is SGHNT, CDR2 YENEEA, per germline. Trimming pared 5 bases from V and 5 bases from J, leaving 8 bases between. This CDR3 has 12 residues. The CDR3 DNA reads as TGTGCCAGCAGCCCTAAGCGAGATACGCAGTATTTT. Amino acids: CASSPKRDTQYF.

The chain combines TRBV6-4 with TRBJ2-7, with a weak D call TRBD1 (6 bases). Per germline, CDR1 MRHNA and CDR2 SNTAGT. The germline V and J ends were trimmed by 6 bases and 2 bases, with 17 bases remaining between them. CDR3 length: 15 amino acids. CDR3: CASSTKGDAAYEQYF. Here the CDR3 DNA reads TGTGCCAGCAGCACCAAGGGGGACGCAGCCTACGAGCAGTACTTC.

V and J are TRBV6-1 and TRBJ2-1, with 7 bases that match TRBD2. The end of the DNA is better explained by TRBJ2-5, so the J call may be wrong. The CDR3 is 14 amino acids. Germline CDR1 reads MNHNS; CDR2 reads SASEGT. The CDR3 nucleotides are TGTGCCAGCAGAGTATGGGGGGGCCAAGAGACCCAGTACTTC. This translates into CASRVWGGQETQYF.